This TCR beta chain derives from a study of a mutant IDH1 vaccine in newly diagnosed glioma. As concerns this clone: The target antigen is unknown.

V dropped 5 bases and J dropped 3; count of bases not matched to a gene: 4. Germline V gene data show CDR1 as SGHVS and CDR2 as FQNEAQ. The CDR3 sequence is 15 residues long. The repertoire was sequenced with immunoSEQ multiplex PCR; TCRdb's copy has only in-frame clones and lacks some. The sample consists of tens of thousands of clones, about 87% of them appearing once. Regarding time point: week 35, safety follow-up. Vaccination comprised doses that each held 300 ug of mutant IDH1 20-mer peptide, plus topical imiquimod. The donor cohort comprised cases of new WHO grade 3 or 4 IDH1-mutant, ATRX-lost astrocytoma.

The origin of this receptor is a man aged 25-45 years with glioma. The chain combines TRBV7-8 with TRBJ2-3, with 11 nucleotides matching TRBD2. Sample: PBMCs, taken from a glioma patient whose treatment included an IDH1 peptide vaccine. CDR3 DNA sequence: TGTGCCAGCAGCCTGACTAGCGGGACTACAGATACGCAGTATTTT. This codes for CASSLTSGTTDTQYF. The variable domain in full, completed from reference TRBV7-8 and TRBJ2-3, reads GAGVSQSPRYKVAKRGQDVALRCDPISGHVSLFWYQQALGQGPEFLTYFQNEAQLDKSGLPSDRFFAERPEGSVSTLKIQRTQQEDSAVYLCASSLTSGTTDTQYFGPGTRLTVL.